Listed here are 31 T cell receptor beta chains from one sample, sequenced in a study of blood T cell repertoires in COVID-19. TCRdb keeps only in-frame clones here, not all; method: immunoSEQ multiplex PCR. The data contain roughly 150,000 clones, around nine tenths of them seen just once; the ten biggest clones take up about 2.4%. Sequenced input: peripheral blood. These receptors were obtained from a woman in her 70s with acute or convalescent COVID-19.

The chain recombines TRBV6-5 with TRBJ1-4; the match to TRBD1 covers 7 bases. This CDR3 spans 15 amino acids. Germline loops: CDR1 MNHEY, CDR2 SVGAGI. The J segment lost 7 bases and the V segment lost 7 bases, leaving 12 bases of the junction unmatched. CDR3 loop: CASIIGGGAFEKLFF. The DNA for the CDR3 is TGTGCCAGCATAATAGGAGGGGGCGCGTTTGAAAAACTGTTTTTT.

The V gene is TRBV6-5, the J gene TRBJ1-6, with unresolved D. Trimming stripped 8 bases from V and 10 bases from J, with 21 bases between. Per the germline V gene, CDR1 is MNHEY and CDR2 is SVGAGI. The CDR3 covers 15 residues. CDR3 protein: CASRPTSGRGSPLHF. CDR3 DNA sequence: TGTGCCAGCCGCCCGACAAGCGGGAGAGGGTCACCCCTCCACTTT.

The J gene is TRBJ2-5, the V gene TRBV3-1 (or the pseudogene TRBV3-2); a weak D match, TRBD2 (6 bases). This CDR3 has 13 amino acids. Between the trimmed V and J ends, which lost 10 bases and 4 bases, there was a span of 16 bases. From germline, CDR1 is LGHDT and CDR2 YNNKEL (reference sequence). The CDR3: CATGSGDRETQYF. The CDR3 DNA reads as TGTGCCACCGGGTCGGGGGATCGAGAGACCCAGTACTTC.

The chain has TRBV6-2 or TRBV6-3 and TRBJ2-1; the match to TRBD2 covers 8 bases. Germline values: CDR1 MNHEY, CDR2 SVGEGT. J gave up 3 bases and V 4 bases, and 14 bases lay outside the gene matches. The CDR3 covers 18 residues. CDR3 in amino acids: CASSSQPFRSGGYNEQFF. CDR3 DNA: TGTGCCAGCAGTTCGCAACCCTTTAGGAGCGGGGGCTACAATGAGCAGTTCTTC.

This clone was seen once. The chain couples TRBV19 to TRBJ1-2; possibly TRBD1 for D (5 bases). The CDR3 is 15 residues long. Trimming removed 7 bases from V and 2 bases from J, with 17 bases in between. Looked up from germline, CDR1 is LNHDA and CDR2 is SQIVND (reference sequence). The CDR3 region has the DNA TGTGCCAGTATCCACCTCTCCGGGGGGAACTATGGCTACACCTTC. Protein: CASIHLSGGNYGYTF.

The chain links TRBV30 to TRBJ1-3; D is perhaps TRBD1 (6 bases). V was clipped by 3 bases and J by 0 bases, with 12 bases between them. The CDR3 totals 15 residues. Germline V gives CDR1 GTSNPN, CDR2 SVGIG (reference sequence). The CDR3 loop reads CAWRQGSASGNTIYF. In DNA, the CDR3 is TGTGCCTGGAGACAGGGTTCAGCCTCTGGAAACACCATATATTTT.

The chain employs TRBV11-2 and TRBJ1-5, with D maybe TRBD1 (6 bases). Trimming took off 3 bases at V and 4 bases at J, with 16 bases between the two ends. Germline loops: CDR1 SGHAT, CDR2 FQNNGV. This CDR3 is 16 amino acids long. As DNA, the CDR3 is TGTGCCAGCAGCTTTGGGGTGGGGGCATCAAATCAGCCCCAGCATTTT. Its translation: CASSFGVGASNQPQHF.

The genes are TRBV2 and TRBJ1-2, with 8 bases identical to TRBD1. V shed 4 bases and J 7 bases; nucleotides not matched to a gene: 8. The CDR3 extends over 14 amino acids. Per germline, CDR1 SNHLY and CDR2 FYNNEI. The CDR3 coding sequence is TGTGCCAGCAGTGGTAGACAGGGGAGGGGTGGCTACACCTTC. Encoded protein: CASSGRQGRGGYTF.

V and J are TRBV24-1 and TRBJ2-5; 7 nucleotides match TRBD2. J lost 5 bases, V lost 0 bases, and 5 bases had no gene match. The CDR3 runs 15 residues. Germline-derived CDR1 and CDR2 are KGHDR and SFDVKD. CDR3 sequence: CATSDLRGGRETQYF. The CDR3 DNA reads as TGTGCCACCAGTGATTTGCGCGGGGGACGTGAGACCCAGTACTTC.

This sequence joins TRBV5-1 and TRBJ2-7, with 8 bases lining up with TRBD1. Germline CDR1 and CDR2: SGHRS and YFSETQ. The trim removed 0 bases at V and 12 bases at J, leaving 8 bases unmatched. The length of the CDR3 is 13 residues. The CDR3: CASSLGTGQRPYF. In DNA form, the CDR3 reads TGCGCCAGCAGCTTGGGGACAGGGCAGAGGCCGTACTTC.

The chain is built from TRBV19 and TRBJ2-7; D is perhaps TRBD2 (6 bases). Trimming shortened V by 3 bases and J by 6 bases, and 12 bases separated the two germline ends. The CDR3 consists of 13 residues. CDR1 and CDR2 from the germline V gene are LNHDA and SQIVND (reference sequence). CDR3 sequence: CASSIGQGGEQYF. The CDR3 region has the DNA TGTGCCAGTAGTATTGGGCAGGGAGGCGAGCAGTACTTC.

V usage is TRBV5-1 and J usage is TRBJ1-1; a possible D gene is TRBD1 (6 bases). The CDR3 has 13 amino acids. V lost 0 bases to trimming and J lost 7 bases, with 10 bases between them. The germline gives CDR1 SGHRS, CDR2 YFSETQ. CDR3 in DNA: TGCGCCAGCAGCTTGGTAGGGGGTATTGAAGCTTTCTTT. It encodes CASSLVGGIEAFF.

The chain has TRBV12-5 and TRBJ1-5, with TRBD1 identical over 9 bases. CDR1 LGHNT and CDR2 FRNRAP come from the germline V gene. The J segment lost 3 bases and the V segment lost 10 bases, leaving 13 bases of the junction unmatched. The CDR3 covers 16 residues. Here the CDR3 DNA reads TGTGCTAAATTCCCAAATACAGGGGGCCTCAATCAGCCCCAGCATTTT. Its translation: CAKFPNTGGLNQPQHF.

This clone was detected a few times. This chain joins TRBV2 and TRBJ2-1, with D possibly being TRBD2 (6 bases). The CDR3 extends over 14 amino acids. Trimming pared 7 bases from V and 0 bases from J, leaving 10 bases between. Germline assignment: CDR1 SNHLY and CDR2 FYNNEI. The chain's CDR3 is CASIGSPSYNEQFF. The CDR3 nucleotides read TGTGCCAGCATCGGGAGCCCCTCCTACAATGAGCAGTTCTTC.

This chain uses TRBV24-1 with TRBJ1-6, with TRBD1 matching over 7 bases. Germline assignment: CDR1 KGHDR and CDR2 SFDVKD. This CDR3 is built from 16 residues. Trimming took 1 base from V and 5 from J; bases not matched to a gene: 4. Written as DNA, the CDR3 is TGTGCCACCAGTGATTTCGGGGACAGAAATAATTCACCCCTCCACTTT. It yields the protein CATSDFGDRNNSPLHF.

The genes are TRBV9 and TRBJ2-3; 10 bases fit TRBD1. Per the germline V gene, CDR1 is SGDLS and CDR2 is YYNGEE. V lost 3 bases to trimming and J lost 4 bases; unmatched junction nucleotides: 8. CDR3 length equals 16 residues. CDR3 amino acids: CASSGMTGGIADTQYF. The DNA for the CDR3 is TGTGCCAGCAGCGGGATGACAGGGGGCATCGCAGATACGCAGTATTTT.

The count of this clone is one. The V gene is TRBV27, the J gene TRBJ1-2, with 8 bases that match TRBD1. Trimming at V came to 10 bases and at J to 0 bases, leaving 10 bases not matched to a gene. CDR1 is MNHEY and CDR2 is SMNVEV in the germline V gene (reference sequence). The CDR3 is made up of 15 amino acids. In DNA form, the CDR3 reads TGTGCCACCGCCGGACAGGGAGTAGCTAACTATGGCTACACCTTC. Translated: CATAGQGVANYGYTF.

The CDR3: CASSQDRGQGEGSPLHF. DNA for the CDR3: TGCGCCAGCAGCCAAGATAGAGGACAGGGTGAAGGTTCACCCCTCCACTTT. The V gene is TRBV4-1, the J gene TRBJ1-6; 8 bases map to TRBD1. V was clipped by 0 bases and J by 9 bases; unmatched bases: 10. The CDR3 has 17 residues. Germline-derived CDR1 and CDR2 are MGHRA and YSYEKL.

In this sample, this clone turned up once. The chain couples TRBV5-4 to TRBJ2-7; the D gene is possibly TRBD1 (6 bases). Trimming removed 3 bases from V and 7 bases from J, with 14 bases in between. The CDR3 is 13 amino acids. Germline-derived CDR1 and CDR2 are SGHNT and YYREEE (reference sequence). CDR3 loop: CASSYQGQGEQYV. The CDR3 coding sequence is TGTGCCAGCAGCTATCAGGGGCAGGGGGAGCAGTACGTC.

The CDR3, as DNA: TGTGCCAGCAGCTTGGGAGGCGGGGGGCGGGGAAATGAGCAGTTCTTC. Translated, it gives CASSLGGGGRGNEQFF. The chain has TRBV7-8 and TRBJ2-1; 8 bases line up with TRBD2. This CDR3 contains 16 residues. The V segment lost 3 bases and the J segment 7 bases; nucleotides outside the gene matches: 11. CDR1 is SGHVS and CDR2 is FQNEAQ in the germline V gene.

The CDR3 spells CASRKIQAQRRSGNTIYF. The DNA of the CDR3 is TGTGCCAGCAGGAAGATACAGGCCCAACGGCGCTCTGGAAACACCATATATTTT. This rearrangement joins TRBV21-1 to TRBJ1-3; the table's D call, TRBD1, has no DNA check behind it. TRBV21-1 is a pseudogene. The CDR3 length is 18 residues.

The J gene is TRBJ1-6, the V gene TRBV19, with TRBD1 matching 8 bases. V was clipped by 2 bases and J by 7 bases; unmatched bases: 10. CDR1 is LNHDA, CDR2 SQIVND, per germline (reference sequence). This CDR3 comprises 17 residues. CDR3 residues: CASSIRPPGGFNSPLHF. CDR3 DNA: TGTGCCAGTAGTATAAGGCCCCCAGGGGGCTTCAATTCACCCCTCCACTTT. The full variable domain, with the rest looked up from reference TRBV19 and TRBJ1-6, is DGGITQSPKYLFRKEGQNVTLSCEQNLNHDAMYWYRQDPGQGLRLIYYSQIVNDFQKGDIAEGYSVSREKKESFPLTVTSAQKNPTAFYLCASSIRPPGGFNSPLHFGNGTRLTVT.

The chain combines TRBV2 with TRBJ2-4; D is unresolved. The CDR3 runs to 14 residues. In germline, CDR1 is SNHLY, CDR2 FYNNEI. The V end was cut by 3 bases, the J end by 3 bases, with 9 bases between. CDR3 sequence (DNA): TGTGCCAGCAGTGACTACCAGGTCAAAAACATTCAGTACTTC. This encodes CASSDYQVKNIQYF.

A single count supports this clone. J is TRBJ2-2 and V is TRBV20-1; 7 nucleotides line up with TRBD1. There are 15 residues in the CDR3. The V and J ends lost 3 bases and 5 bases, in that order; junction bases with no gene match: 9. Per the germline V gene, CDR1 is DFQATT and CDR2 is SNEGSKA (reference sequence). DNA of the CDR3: TGCAGTGCTAGTCTCGGGACAGTCATAACCGGGGAGCTGTTTTTT. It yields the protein CSASLGTVITGELFF.

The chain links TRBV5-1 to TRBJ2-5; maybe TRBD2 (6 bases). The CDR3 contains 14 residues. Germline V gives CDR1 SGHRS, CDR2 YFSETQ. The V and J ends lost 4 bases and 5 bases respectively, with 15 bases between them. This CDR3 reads CASSPAGGDETQYF. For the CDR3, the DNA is TGCGCCAGCAGCCCTGCCGGCGGGGATGAGACCCAGTACTTC.

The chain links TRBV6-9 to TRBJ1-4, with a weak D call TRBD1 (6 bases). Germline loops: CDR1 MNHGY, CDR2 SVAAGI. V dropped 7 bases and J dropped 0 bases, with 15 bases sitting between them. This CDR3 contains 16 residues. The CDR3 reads CASNTGHHATNEKLFF. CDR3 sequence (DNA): TGTGCCAGCAACACAGGGCACCATGCAACTAATGAAAAACTGTTTTTT.

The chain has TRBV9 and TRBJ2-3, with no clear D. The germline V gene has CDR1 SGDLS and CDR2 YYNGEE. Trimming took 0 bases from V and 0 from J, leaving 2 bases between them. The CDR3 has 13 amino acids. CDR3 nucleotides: TGTGCCAGCAGCGTAGCGAGCACAGATACGCAGTATTTT. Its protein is CASSVASTDTQYF.

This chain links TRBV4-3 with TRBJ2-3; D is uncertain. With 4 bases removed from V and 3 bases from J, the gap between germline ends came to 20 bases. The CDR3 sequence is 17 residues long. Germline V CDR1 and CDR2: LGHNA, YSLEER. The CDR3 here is CASSPPRSPTKTDTQYF. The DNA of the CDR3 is TGCGCCAGCAGCCCTCCCCGGTCTCCCACGAAGACAGATACGCAGTATTTT.

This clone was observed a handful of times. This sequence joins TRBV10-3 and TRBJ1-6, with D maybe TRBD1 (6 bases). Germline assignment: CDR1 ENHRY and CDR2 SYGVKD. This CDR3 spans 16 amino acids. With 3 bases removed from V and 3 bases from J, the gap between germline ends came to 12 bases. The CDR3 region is CAISEGQTFYNSPLHF. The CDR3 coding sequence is TGTGCCATCAGTGAAGGACAGACCTTCTATAATTCACCCCTCCACTTT.

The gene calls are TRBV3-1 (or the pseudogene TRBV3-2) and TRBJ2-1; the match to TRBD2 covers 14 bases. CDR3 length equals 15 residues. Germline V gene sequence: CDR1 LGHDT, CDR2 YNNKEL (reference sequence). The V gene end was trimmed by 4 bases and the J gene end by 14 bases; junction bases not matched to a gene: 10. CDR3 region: CASSPETSGGARKFF. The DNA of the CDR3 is TGTGCCAGCAGCCCCGAGACTAGCGGGGGGGCCCGGAAGTTCTTC.

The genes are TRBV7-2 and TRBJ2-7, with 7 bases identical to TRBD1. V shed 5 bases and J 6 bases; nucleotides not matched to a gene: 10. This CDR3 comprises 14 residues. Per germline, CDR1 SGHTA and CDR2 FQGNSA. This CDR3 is CASSLRSTGTEQYF. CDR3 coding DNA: TGTGCCAGCAGCCTCCGTTCGACAGGGACCGAGCAGTACTTC.